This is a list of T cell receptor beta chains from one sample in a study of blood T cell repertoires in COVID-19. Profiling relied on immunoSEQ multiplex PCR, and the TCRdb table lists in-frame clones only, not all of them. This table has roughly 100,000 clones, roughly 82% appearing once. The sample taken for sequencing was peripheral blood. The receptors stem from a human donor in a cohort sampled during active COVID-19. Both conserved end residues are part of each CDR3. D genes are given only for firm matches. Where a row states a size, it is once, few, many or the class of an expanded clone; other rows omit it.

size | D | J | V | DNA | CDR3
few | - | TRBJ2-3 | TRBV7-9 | TGTGCCAGCAGCTTTTCCCGGGGGGCCCTTGGCACAGATACGCAGTATTTT | CASSFSRGALGTDTQYF
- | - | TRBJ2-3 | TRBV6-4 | TGTGCCAGCAGCGTCGGACAGTTTAGCACAGATACGCAGTATTTT | CASSVGQFSTDTQYF
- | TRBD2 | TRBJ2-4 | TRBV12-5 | TGTGCTACCTCGGCGGGGACTAGCGGGGGCCACGGGATCAACATTCAGTACTTC | CATSAGTSGGHGINIQYF
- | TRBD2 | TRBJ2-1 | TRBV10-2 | TGCGCCAGCAGAGGACTAGCGGGAAACAATGAGCAGTTCTTC | CASRGLAGNNEQFF
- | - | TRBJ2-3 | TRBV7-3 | TGTGCCAGCAGCCCAACAGCAGATACGCAGTATTTT | CASSPTADTQYF
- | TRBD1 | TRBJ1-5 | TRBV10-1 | TGCGCCAGCGGTACAGGGGGTGGACAGCCCCAGCATTTT | CASGTGGGQPQHF
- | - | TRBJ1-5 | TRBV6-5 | TGTGCCAGCAGTTCCATAGCGGCCCCCGTGGGGCCCCAGCATTTT | CASSSIAAPVGPQHF
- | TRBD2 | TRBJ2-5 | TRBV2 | TGTGCCAGCAAACTAACTAGCGGGGGTTCGCAAGAGACCCAGTACTTC | CASKLTSGGSQETQYF
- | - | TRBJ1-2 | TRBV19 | TGTGCCAGTAGTATCACCAAGGGGATCTATGGCTACACCTTC | CASSITKGIYGYTF
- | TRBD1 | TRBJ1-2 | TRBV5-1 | TGCGCCAGCAGCCAGACAGGGATTGGTGGCTACACCTTC | CASSQTGIGGYTF
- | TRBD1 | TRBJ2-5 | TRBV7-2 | TGTGCCAGCAGTCGGGACAGGGGGCCGTGGGAGACCCAGTACTTC | CASSRDRGPWETQYF
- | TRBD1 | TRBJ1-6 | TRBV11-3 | TGTGCCAGCAGCTTATTCGGGACAGGAACCCCTCTGCCCCTCCACTTT | CASSLFGTGTPLPLHF
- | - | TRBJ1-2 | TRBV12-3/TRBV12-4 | TGTGCCAGCAGTCGGGGGGGGCTCGGCTACACCTTC | CASSRGGLGYTF
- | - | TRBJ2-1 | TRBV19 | TGTGCCAGTAGTAGCGGGGCCGTATACAATGAGCAGTTCTTC | CASSSGAVYNEQFF
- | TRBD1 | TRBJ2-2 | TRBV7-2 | TGTGCCAGCAGCACACCAACCGGGACAGGTCGTACCGGGGAGCTGTTTTTT | CASSTPTGTGRTGELFF
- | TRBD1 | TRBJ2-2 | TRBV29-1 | TGCAGCGGGCGGACAGGGAGTACCGGGGAGCTGTTTTTT | CSGRTGSTGELFF
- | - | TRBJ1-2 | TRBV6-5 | TGTGCCAGCAGTTACTCCTACGGGGACTATGGCTACACCTTC | CASSYSYGDYGYTF
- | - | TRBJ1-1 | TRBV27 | TGTGCCAGCAGTTTCAGGGGCACTGAAGCTTTCTTT | CASSFRGTEAFF
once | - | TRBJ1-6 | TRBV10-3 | TGTGCCATCAGTGAGTCAGTCCTAGGGGCTGACAATTCACCCCTCCACTTT | CAISESVLGADNSPLHF
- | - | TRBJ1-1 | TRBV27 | TGTGCCAGCAGTCGCCTCACGGGGATGAACACTGAAGCTTTCTTT | CASSRLTGMNTEAFF
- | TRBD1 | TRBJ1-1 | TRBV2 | TGTGCCAGCTCTTCAGGGGGCTGGACTGAAGCTTTCTTT | CASSSGGWTEAFF
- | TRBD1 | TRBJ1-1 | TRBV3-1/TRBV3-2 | TGTGCCAGCAGCCAAGAACAGGGGGCGGAGGCTTTCTTT | CASSQEQGAEAFF
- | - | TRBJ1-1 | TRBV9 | TGTGCCAGCAGCGCCGGGACACCTAACACTGAAGCTTTCTTT | CASSAGTPNTEAFF
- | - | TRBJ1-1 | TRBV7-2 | TGTGCCAGCAGCACAGGTGGGTCCAAGAACACTGAAGCTTTCTTT | CASSTGGSKNTEAFF
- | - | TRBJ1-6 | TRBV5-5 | TGTGCCAGCAGCTTGGCGGTTAGCGGGGGCTCCTATAATTCACCCCTCCACTTT | CASSLAVSGGSYNSPLHF
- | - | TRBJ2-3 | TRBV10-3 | TGTGCCATCAAACCCCATGGAGGGAACCCCCAGGCGCAGTATTTT | CAIKPHGGNPQAQYF
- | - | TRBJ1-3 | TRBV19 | TGTGCCAGTAGTGTCGGTGGGGGGGCGGACGTCTCTGGAAACACCATATATTTT | CASSVGGGADVSGNTIYF
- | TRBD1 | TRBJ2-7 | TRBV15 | TGTGCCACCAGGAACGACAGGGGCAATTACGAGCAGTACTTC | CATRNDRGNYEQYF
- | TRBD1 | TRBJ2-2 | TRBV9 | TGTGCCAGCAGCACCCGGACAGGGGAGAACACCGGGGAGCTGTTTTTT | CASSTRTGENTGELFF
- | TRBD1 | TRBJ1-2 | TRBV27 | TGTGCCAGCAGTCCGCAGACAGGGGGGGGGTTGGCTGGCTACACCTTC | CASSPQTGGGLAGYTF
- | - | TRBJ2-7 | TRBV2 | TGTGCCAGCAGTGAGTTCCTAGTCGGCTACGAGCAGTACTTC | CASSEFLVGYEQYF
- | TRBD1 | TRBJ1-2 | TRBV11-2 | TGTGCCAGCAGCTTAGTATCGGGACAGAATTTTGGGTACACCTTC | CASSLVSGQNFGYTF
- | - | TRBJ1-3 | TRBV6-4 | TGTGCCAGCACCATTACTCAGGGGTGCGGAAACACCATATATTTT | CASTITQGCGNTIYF
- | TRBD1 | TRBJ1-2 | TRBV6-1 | TGTGCCAGCAGTGGGAGGGACAGGTCGAGAGGCTATGGCTACACCTTC | CASSGRDRSRGYGYTF
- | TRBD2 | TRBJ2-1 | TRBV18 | TGTGCCAGCTCACTTGGGACTAGCGGGGGTCGGTACAATGAGCAGTTCTTC | CASSLGTSGGRYNEQFF
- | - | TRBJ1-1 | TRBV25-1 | TGTGCCAGCAGTGAATTTGACGGATCGGGGAACACTGAAGCTTTCTTT | CASSEFDGSGNTEAFF
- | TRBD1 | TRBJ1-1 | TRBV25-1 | TGTGCCAGCAGTGAATTGAGGGGGCACACTGAAGCTTTCTTT | CASSELRGHTEAFF
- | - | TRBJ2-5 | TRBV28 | TGTGCCAGCGGAACCGGGAGCCCAGGACAGTACTTC | CASGTGSPGQYF
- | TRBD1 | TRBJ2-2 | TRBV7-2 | TGTGCCAGCAGCTTTTTGGGACAGCACACCGGGGAGCTGTTTTTT | CASSFLGQHTGELFF
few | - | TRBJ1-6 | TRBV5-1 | TGCGCCAGCAGCTTGGCGGGTCAGACGCGTTCACCCCTCCACTTT | CASSLAGQTRSPLHF
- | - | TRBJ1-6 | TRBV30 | TGTGCCTGGAGTAATGGCCAGGTTAATTCACCCCTCCACTTT | CAWSNGQVNSPLHF
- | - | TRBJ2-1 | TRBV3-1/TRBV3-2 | TGTGCCAGCAGCAACGGGTATGAGCAGTTCTTC | CASSNGYEQFF
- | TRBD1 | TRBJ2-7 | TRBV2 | TGTGCCAGCAGTGTGTCTCAGGGGGCAGCGTACGAGCAGTACTTC | CASSVSQGAAYEQYF
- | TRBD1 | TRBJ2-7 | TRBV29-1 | TGCAGCGTTTCCTTCTCGGCGACAGGGGACGACTTTCGGGGGCAGTACTTC | CSVSFSATGDDFRGQYF
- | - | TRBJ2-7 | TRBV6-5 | TGTGCCAGCAGTTCCTACAGGGCTAACGAGCAGTACTTC | CASSSYRANEQYF
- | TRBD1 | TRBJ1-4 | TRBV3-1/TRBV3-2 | TGTGCCAGCAGCCAAGTAGGGGGCAATGAAAAACTGTTTTTT | CASSQVGGNEKLFF
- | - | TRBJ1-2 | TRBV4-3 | TGCGCCAGCAGCCAAGACTATGCCCGGGAGATCTATGGCTACACCTTC | CASSQDYAREIYGYTF
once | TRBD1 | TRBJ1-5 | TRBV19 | TGTGCCAGTAGGGGGACAGGGAACAATCAGCCCCAGCATTTT | CASRGTGNNQPQHF
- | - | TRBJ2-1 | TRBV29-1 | TGCAGCGTTGGGAGACAGAGCTCCTACAATGAGCAGTTCTTC | CSVGRQSSYNEQFF
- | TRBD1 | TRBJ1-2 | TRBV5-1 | TGCGCCAGCAGCCCGACAGGGGGCGATGGCTACACCTTC | CASSPTGGDGYTF
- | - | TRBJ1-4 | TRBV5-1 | TGCGCCAGCAGCCGTGGGGAGGGATTTAATGAAAAACTGTTTTTT | CASSRGEGFNEKLFF
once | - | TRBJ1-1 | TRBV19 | TGTGCCAGTACCCTCTCTAAGGGGTGGCACACTGAAGCTTTCTTT | CASTLSKGWHTEAFF
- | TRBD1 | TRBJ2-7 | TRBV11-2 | TGTGCCAGCAGCTTAGGGACAGGGGAACACTTC | CASSLGTGEHF
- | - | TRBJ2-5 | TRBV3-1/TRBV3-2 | TGTGCCAGCAGCCCCAGGGGCGGGTATGAGACCCAGTACTTC | CASSPRGGYETQYF
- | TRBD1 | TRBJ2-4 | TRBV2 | TGTGCCAGCAGTCAACAGGGGACCAAAAACATTCAGTACTTC | CASSQQGTKNIQYF